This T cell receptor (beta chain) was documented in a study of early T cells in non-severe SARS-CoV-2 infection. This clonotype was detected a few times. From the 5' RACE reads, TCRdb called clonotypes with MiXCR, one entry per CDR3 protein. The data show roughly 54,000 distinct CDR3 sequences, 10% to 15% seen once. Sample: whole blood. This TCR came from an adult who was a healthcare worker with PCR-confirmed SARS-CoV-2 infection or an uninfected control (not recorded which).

CDR3 sequence: CASSFMVGRELTGELFF. DNA for the CDR3: TGTGCCAGCAGTTTTATGGTAGGGCGCGAACTCACCGGGGAGCTGTTTTTT. This chain links TRBV28 with TRBJ2-2; no definite D call. The V end was cut by 3 bases, the J end by 4 bases, with 18 bases between. The CDR3 runs 17 residues. Germline V gene sequence: CDR1 MDHEN, CDR2 SYDVKM.